This T cell receptor beta chain was captured by sequencing in a study of Graves' ophthalmopathy and Graves' hyperthyroidism. Whole-study findings and limits: Also, most clonotypes expanded in the thyroid above 0.001 frequency appeared in blood.

Germline trimming cut 2 bases from V and 3 bases from J; bases unmatched to any gene: 15. In germline, CDR1 is MNHEY, CDR2 SVGEGT. This CDR3 is built from 20 residues. For this clonotype: The antigen is not known.

From RNA, the CDR3 regions of TCR beta chains were amplified and sequenced. HTBI-primed RT-PCR formed the first round, and a multiplex PCR formed the second. TCRdb called the multiplex PCR reads again in MiXCR, with one record for every CDR3 protein. The sample has 400,000 or so distinct CDR3 sequences; about a sixth are singletons. The receptor's source is an adult woman with stable Graves' hyperthyroidism. V and J are TRBV6-2 or TRBV6-3 and TRBJ2-6; 8 nucleotides line up with TRBD1. Source material: peripheral blood. The CDR3 nucleotides read TGTGCCAGCAGTTACGACCGTTTCGGGCAGGGGGCGAGTGGGGCCAACGTCCTGACTTTC. Its protein is CASSYDRFGQGASGANVLTF.